The rows below give T cell receptor beta chains drawn from one sample of a study of T cells expressing NK-cell markers. TCRdb reworked the 5' RACE reads into one entry per CDR3 protein, no DNA. The sample spans a few hundred thousand distinct CDR3 sequences; the ten largest clones claim around 0.4%. Sequenced material: blood T cells: a sorted CD56 or NKG2C T cell subset, CD4+ or CD8+ T cells, or bulk PBMC T cells (not recorded which). The receptor set was obtained from a man younger than 30 in good health. CDR3s include the opening cysteine and the closing phenylalanine or tryptophan. Each record gives: CDR3 length, V gene, J gene, CDR3 protein.

16,TRBV7-7,TRBJ2-3,CASSERRLAGGDTQYF
15,TRBV12-3/TRBV12-4,TRBJ2-7,CASSLSGGFLSEQYF
17,TRBV12-3/TRBV12-4,TRBJ2-7,CASSLARGGRVSYEQYF
15,TRBV20-1,TRBJ2-5,CSASRAEGTQETQYF
17,TRBV28,TRBJ2-6,CASSLVVGLPGANVLTF
12,TRBV6-5,TRBJ2-7,CASGPAGYEQYF
14,TRBV20-1,TRBJ2-3,CSADFGKSTDTQYF
13,TRBV27,TRBJ2-5,CASSFDRRETQYF
14,TRBV5-6,TRBJ2-5,CASSLLGARETQYF
15,TRBV15,TRBJ1-5,CATSRDGQGNQPQHF